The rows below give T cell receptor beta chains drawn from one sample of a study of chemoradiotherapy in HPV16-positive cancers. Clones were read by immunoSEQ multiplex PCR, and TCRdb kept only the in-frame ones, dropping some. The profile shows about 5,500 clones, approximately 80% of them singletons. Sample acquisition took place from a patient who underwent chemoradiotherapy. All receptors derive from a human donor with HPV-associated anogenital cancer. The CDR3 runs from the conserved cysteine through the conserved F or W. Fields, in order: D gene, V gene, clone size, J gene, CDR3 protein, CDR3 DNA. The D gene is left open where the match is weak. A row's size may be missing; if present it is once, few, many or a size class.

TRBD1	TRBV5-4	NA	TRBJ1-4	CASSKQGAIEKLFF	TGTGCCAGCAGCAAACAGGGGGCGATTGAAAAACTGTTTTTT
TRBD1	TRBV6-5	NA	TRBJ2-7	CASSPRQGSYEQYF	TGTGCCAGCAGCCCCAGACAGGGATCCTACGAGCAGTACTTC
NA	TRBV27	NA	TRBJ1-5	CASSFGGVQHF	TGTGCCAGCAGTTTTGGGGGTGTACAGCATTTT
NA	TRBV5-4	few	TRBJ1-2	CASSFSRSYGYTF	TGTGCCAGCAGCTTTAGCAGAAGTTATGGCTACACCTTC
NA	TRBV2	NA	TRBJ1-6	CASSLDRWGSPLHF	TGTGCCAGCAGTTTAGACAGGTGGGGTTCACCCCTCCACTTT
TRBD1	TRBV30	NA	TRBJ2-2	CAWSGTGGNTGELFF	TGTGCCTGGAGCGGGACAGGGGGGAACACCGGGGAGCTGTTTTTT
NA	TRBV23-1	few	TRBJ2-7	CLSSLGEQYF	TGCCTAAGCTCTCTCGGCGAGCAGTACTTC
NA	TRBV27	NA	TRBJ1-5	CASSPPGVGWPQHF	TGTGCCAGCAGCCCCCCCGGGGTAGGGTGGCCCCAGCATTTT
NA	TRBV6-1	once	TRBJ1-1	CASSDGEGAALEAFF	TGTGCCAGCAGTGATGGGGAGGGTGCAGCGTTAGAAGCTTTCTTT
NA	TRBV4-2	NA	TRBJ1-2	CAIPVYGYTF	TGTGCCATCCCTGTTTATGGCTACACCTTC
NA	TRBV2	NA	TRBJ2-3	CASNGVGTDTQYF	TGTGCCAGCAACGGGGTGGGCACAGATACGCAGTATTTT
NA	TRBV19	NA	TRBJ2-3	CASSYLSGGKDTQYF	TGTGCCAGTAGCTACCTAAGTGGTGGGAAAGATACGCAGTATTTT
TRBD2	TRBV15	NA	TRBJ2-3	CATSLAGSADTQYF	TGTGCCACCAGCCTAGCGGGATCCGCAGATACGCAGTATTTT